Listed here is a single T cell receptor (beta chain). This receptor's antigen is unknown. Base qualities are not provided; no much larger clone lies one nucleotide away. This sample stems from a study of blood T cell repertoires in COVID-19 (dated by TCRdb to the early 2020s). For context, the study as a whole: Samples from collaborators originated in the United States, Italy and Spain and spanned both the acute and convalescent phases of COVID-19. The material from the prospective study consisted of cDNA or gDNA derived from T cells, B-cell-depleted T cells, or PBMCs. Where available, HLA class I and class II types were obtained from metadata supplied by the sample provider rather than from assay-based typing. A de-identified subject ID, COVID-19 status, age in years and sex were almost always included in the sample metadata. Samples came from the ongoing ImmuneRACE study (first 160 participants) plus 1,254 subjects from 6 global collaborators. Subjects who had been exposed to COVID-19, were actively infected with it, or had recovered from it provided the deeply sampled blood TCRbeta repertoires that made up the dataset. A freely available public database, intended as a resource for researchers studying the immune response to SARS-CoV-2, is where the repertoires were released. Points the paper makes about the study in general: The amount of clinical and demographic metadata varied by source and participant and was provided uncurated.

V is shortened by 1 base, J by 12 bases, and the region joining them spans 19 bases. The CDR3 covers 14 residues, taking in both the cysteine and the phenylalanine. CDR3 DNA only is kept here, 42 bases in frame from base 1. The CDR1 and CDR2 encoded by the germline V gene (reference sequence) are SGHKS and YYEKEE. TCRbeta CDR3 regions were amplified from genomic DNA using the immunoSEQ Assay, a bias-controlled multiplex PCR. From the authors' description of their analysis: The number of nucleated cells in each sample was estimated by amplification of reference gene primers within the assay. To quantify the absolute abundance of each unique TCRbeta CDR3 rearrangement, sequence reads were collapsed and filtered. For each sample, productive Simpson clonality was calculated by taking the square root of Simpson's diversity index across productive rearrangements. Imported from immuneACCESS, the table was reduced by TCRdb to in-frame sequences with V and J called. These copies leave out some clones; in studies compared against another copy, an unresolved V gene accounts for under half, and the cause of the remainder is not known. Clone size and V and J calls were adopted from that table, with D and trimming inferred from the DNA. The sample data list 280,000 or so clones, and around nine tenths of these were observed just once. The ten largest clonotypes hold under 15% of the sample.

The collaborating institutions used their own protocols to collect whole blood in K2EDTA tubes. Collaborator samples were shipped for TCRbeta analysis as frozen whole blood, isolated PBMCs, or DNA extracted from either sample type. Sequencing input: peripheral blood. The chain is made from TRBV5-5 and TRBJ1-2; the D region possibly corresponds to TRBD1 (5 bases align). The TCR originated in a woman aged 60-75 years with acute or convalescent COVID-19. The DNA reads as follows: TGTGCCAGCAGCTTGCGCGACAGCCACGTCGAAGACACCTTC. Its translation reads: CASSLRDSHVEDTF.